These 16 T cell receptor beta chains came from one sample sequenced in a study of cytomegalovirus exposure and HLA in healthy donors. PCR amplification relied on 60 Vbeta primers (plus 13 Jbeta primers). Measured with immunoSEQ multiplex PCR; TCRdb has only the in-frame clones, and not every one. The sample includes about 160,000 clones, over 60% of them seen just once. The sample taken for sequencing was PBMCs. The receptors stem from a woman aged 25 to 39 in good health and CMV-seronegative.

The J gene is TRBJ2-7, the V gene TRBV15, with D unresolved. This CDR3 spans 12 amino acids. The ends were cut back, 0 bases at V and 3 bases at J, with 3 bases in the middle. Germline V gene sequence: CDR1 LNHNV, CDR2 YYDKDF (reference sequence). The CDR3 reads CATSRDSYEQYF. Written as DNA, the CDR3 is TGTGCCACCAGCAGAGATAGCTACGAGCAGTACTTC.

The gene calls are TRBV9 and TRBJ2-1; 11 bases align to TRBD2. There are 16 residues in the CDR3. V lost 7 bases to trimming and J lost 9 bases; unmatched junction nucleotides: 15. Germline loops: CDR1 SGDLS, CDR2 YYNGEE. The CDR3, as DNA: TGTGCCAGCGGGCAGGACGAACTAGCGGGAGCAAGTGAGCAGTTCTTC. Its protein is CASGQDELAGASEQFF.

The gene calls are TRBV28 and TRBJ2-7; perhaps TRBD1 as D (6 bases). V dropped 6 bases and J dropped 6 bases, with 21 bases sitting between them. CDR1 and CDR2 (germline): MDHEN, SYDVKM. The CDR3 is made up of 15 amino acids. The DNA for the CDR3 is TGTGCCAGCAGGGGCCGCCGGGACACTCTTTCCGAGCAGTACTTC. Translated: CASRGRRDTLSEQYF.

This clone was seen just once. The gene calls are TRBV5-1 and TRBJ2-2; 7 nucleotides align to TRBD1. Germline V gives CDR1 SGHRS, CDR2 YFSETQ. The CDR3 is made up of 16 amino acids. V lost 2 bases and J lost 0; bases outside the gene matches: 4. This CDR3 is CASSFRQGTNTGELFF. The CDR3 region has the DNA TGCGCCAGCAGCTTCCGACAGGGAACGAACACCGGGGAGCTGTTTTTT.

The chain carries TRBV6-6 and TRBJ1-6; 7 nucleotides agree with TRBD1. Germline CDR1 reads MNHNY; CDR2 reads SVGAGI (reference sequence). There are 15 residues in the CDR3. Unmatched junction bases numbered 5, after V lost 2 bases and J lost 7 bases. The CDR3 reads CASSYRQGINSPLHF. DNA for the CDR3: TGTGCCAGCAGTTACAGACAGGGCATCAATTCACCCCTCCACTTT.

This clone was seen once. The V and J genes are TRBV11-1 and TRBJ2-7; a weak D match, TRBD2 (7 bases). This CDR3 spans 15 amino acids. Between the trimmed V and J ends, which lost 5 bases and 4 bases, there was a span of 18 bases. Per the germline V gene, CDR1 is SGHAT and CDR2 is FQDESV (reference sequence). This chain's CDR3 is CASSSTGRDPYEQYF. CDR3 DNA sequence: TGTGCCAGCAGCAGCACAGGGAGGGATCCTTACGAGCAGTACTTC.

The genes are TRBV4-3 and TRBJ1-1; tentatively, D is TRBD1 (6 bases). The CDR3 covers 16 residues. CDR1 LGHNA and CDR2 YSLEER come from the germline V gene. The V end lost 4 bases, the J end lost 0 bases, and 15 bases lay between the germline ends. The CDR3 DNA reads as TGCGCCAGCAGCCCAACATCAGGGGTGGTGAACACTGAAGCTTTCTTT. Translation: CASSPTSGVVNTEAFF.

The count of this clone is one. The chain has TRBV6-8 and TRBJ1-5, with D possibly being TRBD1 (6 bases). V shed 6 bases and J shed 1 base, with 16 bases lying between them. The length of the CDR3 is 16 residues. Germline V gives CDR1 MNHGY, CDR2 SAAAGT. In DNA, the CDR3 is TGTGCCAGCAGGGACAGCGGGGAACGGAGCAATCAGCCCCAGCATTTT. Translated: CASRDSGERSNQPQHF.

The chain is built from TRBV28 and TRBJ2-1; 7 nucleotides line up with TRBD2. The CDR3 runs 17 residues. Trimming took 6 bases from V and 0 from J; bases not matched to a gene: 11. Germline assignment: CDR1 MDHEN and CDR2 SYDVKM. CDR3 residues: CASRSRPGRSSYNEQFF. Here the CDR3 DNA reads TGTGCCAGCAGGAGTCGTCCCGGGAGGAGCTCCTACAATGAGCAGTTCTTC. Full variable domain (missing parts from reference TRBV28 and TRBJ2-1): DVKVTQSSRYLVKRTGEKVFLECVQDMDHENMFWYRQDPGLGLRLIYFSYDVKMKEKGDIPEGYSVSREKKERFSLILESASTNQTSMYLCASRSRPGRSSYNEQFFGPGTRLTVL.

Concerning this clone: Other DNA sequences of this sample code for an identical CDR3. The chain couples TRBV7-2 to TRBJ2-2; the match to TRBD2 covers 7 bases. CDR3 length: 17 residues. From germline, CDR1 is SGHTA and CDR2 FQGNSA. V shed 9 bases, J shed 7 bases, and the junction held 20 bases outside the gene matches. This CDR3 reads CARKHLAGGGVIGELFF. CDR3 DNA: TGTGCCAGAAAGCACTTAGCGGGCGGGGGAGTGATCGGGGAGCTGTTTTTT.

There are a few counts of this clone. The rearrangement uses TRBV28 and TRBJ2-1; 7 bases map to TRBD1. V shed 5 bases and J 7 bases; nucleotides not matched to a gene: 11. The germline gives CDR1 MDHEN, CDR2 SYDVKM. The CDR3 is 15 amino acids. The CDR3 DNA reads TGTGCCAGCAGTCCCGGGACAGAAATACAGAATGAGCAGTTCTTC. The encoded protein is CASSPGTEIQNEQFF.

The chain has TRBV30 and TRBJ2-1; 8 bases agree with TRBD1. CDR3 length: 13 amino acids. Trimming cost V 3 bases and J 9 bases; bases outside gene matches: 7. CDR1 and CDR2 from the germline V gene are GTSNPN and SVGIG (reference sequence). The chain's CDR3 is CAWSNSGGGEQFF. DNA for the CDR3: TGTGCCTGGAGCAACTCAGGGGGCGGTGAGCAGTTCTTC. Full variable domain (remainder filled in from reference TRBV30 and TRBJ2-1): SQTIHQWPATLVQPVGSPLSLECTVEGTSNPNLYWYRQAAGRGLQLLFYSVGIGQISSEVPQNLSASRPQDRQFILSSKKLLLSDSGFYLCAWSNSGGGEQFFGPGTRLTVL.

The chain uses TRBV4-1 and TRBJ2-2; 9 bases are a match to TRBD1. Germline V gene sequence: CDR1 MGHRA, CDR2 YSYEKL. This CDR3 comprises 17 residues. Trimming at V came to 1 base and at J to 3 bases, leaving 6 bases not matched to a gene. CDR3 nucleotides: TGCGCCAGCAGCCAAGGGAAGACAGGGGGTTACACCGGGGAGCTGTTTTTT. This gives the protein CASSQGKTGGYTGELFF.

This clone was found once. This rearrangement joins TRBV18 to TRBJ1-2; D may be TRBD1 (6 bases). The CDR3 runs to 16 residues. Germline CDR1 and CDR2: KGHSH and LQKENI. V was cut by 3 bases and J by 2 bases, with 16 bases left in between. CDR3 protein: CASSPPPGDRNYGYTF. CDR3 nucleotides: TGTGCCAGCTCACCCCCCCCTGGCGACAGGAACTATGGCTACACCTTC.

This clone was picked up a small number of times. The rearrangement joins TRBV9 to TRBJ2-1; 10 positions agree with TRBD2. The J segment lost 0 bases and the V segment lost 1 base, leaving 7 bases of the junction unmatched. CDR3 length equals 18 residues. Germline-derived CDR1 and CDR2 are SGDLS and YYNGEE. The CDR3 here is CASSVPTASGSSYNEQFF. CDR3 sequence (DNA): TGTGCCAGCAGCGTACCCACCGCTAGCGGGAGCTCCTACAATGAGCAGTTCTTC.

The sample holds one count of this clone. The rearrangement links TRBV7-2 to TRBJ2-5; no definite D call. CDR1 and CDR2 from the germline V gene are SGHTA and FQGNSA. This CDR3 has 14 amino acids. Between the trimmed V and J ends, which lost 1 base and 5 bases, there was a span of 11 bases. The CDR3 here is CASSLVAVLETQYF. The DNA of the CDR3 is TGTGCCAGCAGCTTAGTCGCGGTCTTGGAGACCCAGTACTTC.